This TCR beta chain emerged from a study of CD8 T cells in Susac syndrome. Study results and caveats: The authors found around 15 Susac-specific public clones in total CD8+ repertoires and five or six in CD8+ TEMRA repertoires.

Patients with Susac syndrome met diagnostic criteria defined recently for definite or probable disease. Roughly 0.45 to 1 ug RNA was reverse transcribed with random hexamers. MiXCR, run by TCRdb on the immunoSEQ multiplex PCR reads, gives a single entry per CDR3 protein. The sample comprises nearly 110,000 distinct CDR3 sequences, roughly 94% of which are singletons, and about 0.41% rests with the top ten. The V and J ends lost 2 bases and 8 bases respectively, with 12 bases between them. Germline V gene sequence: CDR1 SQVTM, CDR2 ANQGSEA. This CDR3 comprises 12 residues. In the case of this clonotype: No antigen is known for it.

The origin of this receptor is a human donor with Susac syndrome. V usage is TRBV29-1 and J usage is TRBJ1-2; D is perhaps TRBD1 (5 bases). Material for sequencing was CD8+ T cells from PBMCs. The CDR3 here is CSVESGVGGYTF. For the CDR3, the DNA is TGCAGCGTTGAATCGGGGGTAGGGGGCTACACCTTC.